A selection of T cell receptor beta chains follows, all from one sample in a study of regulatory T cells in long-lasting Graves disease. MiXCR, applied by TCRdb to the multiplex PCR reads, yields one record per CDR3 protein. The sample carries about 290,000 distinct CDR3 sequences, roughly a fifth recorded once. This specimen was peripheral blood mononuclear cells (PBMCs), taken when the disease was refractory, from a patient treated with antithyroid drugs. The receptors were gathered from a female donor with Graves disease. The CDR3 runs from the conserved cysteine through the conserved F or W. Each record gives: clone size, V gene, J gene, D gene, CDR3 length, CDR3 DNA, CDR3 protein. D genes are given only for firm matches. Only some rows state a clone size, as once, few, many or a class for expanded clones.

clone size: few
V gene: TRBV6-1
J gene: TRBJ2-2
D gene: NA
CDR3 length: 15
CDR3 DNA: TGTGCCAGCAGTGATTCGTGGGGATACACCGGGGAGCTGTTTTTT
CDR3 protein: CASSDSWGYTGELFF

clone size: many
V gene: TRBV7-2
J gene: TRBJ2-7
D gene: NA
CDR3 length: 15
CDR3 DNA: TGTGCCAGCAGCCTAGCCGGGGCCCTTCCCTACGAGCAGTACTTC
CDR3 protein: CASSLAGALPYEQYF

clone size: few
V gene: TRBV27
J gene: TRBJ2-1
D gene: TRBD1
CDR3 length: 14
CDR3 DNA: TGTGCCAGCAGCCCCACAGGGGGTGTCAATGAGCAGTTCTTC
CDR3 protein: CASSPTGGVNEQFF

clone size: few
V gene: TRBV20-1
J gene: TRBJ2-5
D gene: TRBD1
CDR3 length: 12
CDR3 DNA: TGCAGTGCCCTGGGACAGGAAGAGACCCAGTACTTC
CDR3 protein: CSALGQEETQYF

clone size: few
V gene: TRBV3-1
J gene: TRBJ2-5
D gene: NA
CDR3 length: 13
CDR3 DNA: TGTGCCAGCAGCCAATCTCCCTCTGGGACCCAGTACTTC
CDR3 protein: CASSQSPSGTQYF

clone size: NA
V gene: TRBV24-1
J gene: TRBJ2-4
D gene: NA
CDR3 length: 17
CDR3 DNA: TGTGCCACCAGTTCTGTAACTAGAATCTTAGCCAAAAACATTCAGTACTTC
CDR3 protein: CATSSVTRILAKNIQYF

clone size: NA
V gene: TRBV5-1
J gene: TRBJ1-1
D gene: TRBD1
CDR3 length: 14
CDR3 DNA: TGCGCCAGCAGACCCGGGACAGGAGGTACTGAAGCTTTCTTT
CDR3 protein: CASRPGTGGTEAFF

clone size: NA
V gene: TRBV7-3
J gene: TRBJ2-1
D gene: NA
CDR3 length: 16
CDR3 DNA: TGTGCCAGCAGCCGATCGACCGGGAGAGACTACAATGAGCAGTTCTTC
CDR3 protein: CASSRSTGRDYNEQFF

clone size: few
V gene: TRBV4-2
J gene: TRBJ1-2
D gene: TRBD1
CDR3 length: 15
CDR3 DNA: TGTGCCAGCAGCCCCTCTTCGACAGGGAACTATGGCTACACCTTC
CDR3 protein: CASSPSSTGNYGYTF

clone size: NA
V gene: TRBV6-1
J gene: TRBJ1-5
D gene: TRBD1
CDR3 length: 20
CDR3 DNA: TGTGCCAGCAGTCCTAATGCCGGGACAGACGACTATTGGGGCAATCAGCCCCAGCATTTT
CDR3 protein: CASSPNAGTDDYWGNQPQHF

clone size: NA
V gene: TRBV5-6
J gene: TRBJ2-7
D gene: NA
CDR3 length: 13
CDR3 DNA: TGTGCCAGCAGCTTCTCTAATGACTACGAGCAGTACTTC
CDR3 protein: CASSFSNDYEQYF

clone size: NA
V gene: TRBV19
J gene: TRBJ2-5
D gene: NA
CDR3 length: 12
CDR3 DNA: TGTGCCAGTAATTCGTGGGAAGGAGTCCAGTACTTC
CDR3 protein: CASNSWEGVQYF

clone size: few
V gene: TRBV3-2
J gene: TRBJ1-1
D gene: NA
CDR3 length: 15
CDR3 DNA: TGTGCCAGCAGCCAAGAGAGGTGGGCCAACACTGAAGCTTTCTTT
CDR3 protein: CASSQERWANTEAFF

clone size: few
V gene: TRBV28
J gene: TRBJ2-2
D gene: NA
CDR3 length: 12
CDR3 DNA: TGTGCCAGCAGTATAGTGAACGGGGAGCTGTTTTTT
CDR3 protein: CASSIVNGELFF

clone size: many
V gene: TRBV7-9
J gene: TRBJ1-2
D gene: NA
CDR3 length: 13
CDR3 DNA: TGTGCCAGCAGTCCCGAACACCCTTATGGCTACACCTTC
CDR3 protein: CASSPEHPYGYTF

clone size: many
V gene: TRBV11-2
J gene: TRBJ2-7
D gene: NA
CDR3 length: 14
CDR3 DNA: TGTGCCAGCAGCTTAGGGGGGACAATCTACGAGCAGTACTTC
CDR3 protein: CASSLGGTIYEQYF

clone size: many
V gene: TRBV2
J gene: TRBJ1-1
D gene: TRBD1
CDR3 length: 14
CDR3 DNA: TGTGCCAGCAGTCCCGACAGGGGGAACACTGAAGCTTTCTTT
CDR3 protein: CASSPDRGNTEAFF

clone size: many
V gene: TRBV12-3/TRBV12-4
J gene: TRBJ1-2
D gene: NA
CDR3 length: 15
CDR3 DNA: TGTGCCAGCACCCTTGACGTAGCGGGGTTGGGCGGCTACACCTTC
CDR3 protein: CASTLDVAGLGGYTF

clone size: many
V gene: TRBV20-1
J gene: TRBJ1-5
D gene: TRBD1
CDR3 length: 16
CDR3 DNA: TGCAGTGCTTTACAGGGGGCAGGGCTGGGCAATCAGCCCCAGCATTTT
CDR3 protein: CSALQGAGLGNQPQHF

clone size: NA
V gene: TRBV30
J gene: TRBJ2-7
D gene: NA
CDR3 length: 12
CDR3 DNA: TGTGCCTGGACCGCGGGTCCCTACGAGCAGTACTTC
CDR3 protein: CAWTAGPYEQYF

clone size: many
V gene: TRBV7-2
J gene: TRBJ2-5
D gene: NA
CDR3 length: 15
CDR3 DNA: TGTGCCAGCAGCTTAGGAGTTTACCCGCAAGAGACCCAGTACTTC
CDR3 protein: CASSLGVYPQETQYF

clone size: NA
V gene: TRBV4-1
J gene: TRBJ2-7
D gene: NA
CDR3 length: 14
CDR3 DNA: TGCGCCAGCAGCCAAGAAGTAGCGGGACAGGAACATTATTTC
CDR3 protein: CASSQEVAGQEHYF

clone size: many
V gene: TRBV27
J gene: TRBJ2-7
D gene: TRBD2
CDR3 length: 15
CDR3 DNA: TGTGCCAGCACGCTATATCCGGGAGGAACTAGCGAGCAGTACTTC
CDR3 protein: CASTLYPGGTSEQYF

clone size: NA
V gene: TRBV7-9
J gene: TRBJ2-5
D gene: NA
CDR3 length: 17
CDR3 DNA: TGTGCCAGCAGCTACGGGCTCTCCAGGGGCCGGCAAGAGACCCAGTACTTC
CDR3 protein: CASSYGLSRGRQETQYF

clone size: once
V gene: TRBV5-4
J gene: TRBJ2-3
D gene: NA
CDR3 length: 15
CDR3 DNA: TGTGCCAGCACCTTGGGACTTTCAAGCACAGATACGCAGTATTTT
CDR3 protein: CASTLGLSSTDTQYF

clone size: many
V gene: TRBV5-8
J gene: TRBJ1-2
D gene: TRBD1
CDR3 length: 15
CDR3 DNA: TGTGCCAGCAGCTTGGGAGGCAGGGGGCCCTATGGCTACACCTTC
CDR3 protein: CASSLGGRGPYGYTF

clone size: many
V gene: TRBV29-1
J gene: TRBJ1-2
D gene: NA
CDR3 length: 13
CDR3 DNA: TGCAGCGTCTCCCCGACCCTTAACTATGGCTACACCTTC
CDR3 protein: CSVSPTLNYGYTF

clone size: many
V gene: TRBV11-1
J gene: TRBJ2-5
D gene: NA
CDR3 length: 14
CDR3 DNA: TGTGCCAGCAGCTTGAGCAGGAGCCAAGAGACCCAGTACTTC
CDR3 protein: CASSLSRSQETQYF

clone size: NA
V gene: TRBV6-1
J gene: TRBJ2-1
D gene: NA
CDR3 length: 13
CDR3 DNA: TGTGCCAGCAGTGGTACAGGGTACAATGAGCAGTTCTTC
CDR3 protein: CASSGTGYNEQFF

clone size: many
V gene: TRBV30
J gene: TRBJ1-2
D gene: TRBD1
CDR3 length: 12
CDR3 DNA: TGTGCCTGGAGTTCGGGACAGGTTGGCTACACCTTC
CDR3 protein: CAWSSGQVGYTF

clone size: many
V gene: TRBV6-5
J gene: TRBJ1-2
D gene: NA
CDR3 length: 13
CDR3 DNA: TGTGCCAGCAGTTCCGAGGCCAACTATGGCTACACCTTC
CDR3 protein: CASSSEANYGYTF

clone size: few
V gene: TRBV24-1
J gene: TRBJ1-1
D gene: TRBD1
CDR3 length: 13
CDR3 DNA: TGTGCCACCAGTGGGGACAGGGGCACTGAAGCTTTCTTT
CDR3 protein: CATSGDRGTEAFF

clone size: NA
V gene: TRBV6-1
J gene: TRBJ2-5
D gene: TRBD2
CDR3 length: 15
CDR3 DNA: TGTGCCAGCAGAACGACTAGCGGGAGCCGGGAGGCCCAGTACTTC
CDR3 protein: CASRTTSGSREAQYF

clone size: NA
V gene: TRBV20-1
J gene: TRBJ1-1
D gene: NA
CDR3 length: 14
CDR3 DNA: TGCAGTGCTAGAGAGTTCGGGGGAGATCAGGAAGCTTTCTTT
CDR3 protein: CSAREFGGDQEAFF

clone size: few
V gene: TRBV27
J gene: TRBJ1-6
D gene: TRBD1
CDR3 length: 11
CDR3 DNA: TGTGCCAGCAGTTATGGGACAGTCCTCCACTTT
CDR3 protein: CASSYGTVLHF

clone size: NA
V gene: TRBV10-3
J gene: TRBJ2-2
D gene: NA
CDR3 length: 13
CDR3 DNA: TGTGCCATCAGTGGGACAGAAACCGGGGAGCTGTTTTTT
CDR3 protein: CAISGTETGELFF

clone size: NA
V gene: TRBV18
J gene: TRBJ1-5
D gene: NA
CDR3 length: 15
CDR3 DNA: TGTGCCAGCTCCCCCGACGGGAATAGCAATCAGCCCCAGCATTTT
CDR3 protein: CASSPDGNSNQPQHF

clone size: many
V gene: TRBV3-1
J gene: TRBJ2-4
D gene: TRBD1
CDR3 length: 13
CDR3 DNA: TGTGCCAGCAGCCAAGGGACAGGGAACATTCAGTACTTC
CDR3 protein: CASSQGTGNIQYF

clone size: NA
V gene: TRBV30
J gene: TRBJ1-5
D gene: TRBD1
CDR3 length: 14
CDR3 DNA: TGTGCCTGGAGTTCAGGACAGGGGGATCAGCCCCAGCATTTT
CDR3 protein: CAWSSGQGDQPQHF

clone size: few
V gene: TRBV5-1
J gene: TRBJ2-7
D gene: NA
CDR3 length: 16
CDR3 DNA: TGCGCCAGCAGGCGGACGACCGGGACCGTATCCTACGAGCAGTACTTC
CDR3 protein: CASRRTTGTVSYEQYF

clone size: many
V gene: TRBV5-1
J gene: TRBJ2-7
D gene: TRBD1
CDR3 length: 14
CDR3 DNA: TGCGCCAGCAGCTTGGCCGGACAGGACTACGAGCAGTACTTC
CDR3 protein: CASSLAGQDYEQYF

clone size: NA
V gene: TRBV20-1
J gene: TRBJ2-3
D gene: TRBD2
CDR3 length: 15
CDR3 DNA: TGCAGTGCTATAACGACTAGCGGGAGAGTTGATACGCAGTATTTT
CDR3 protein: CSAITTSGRVDTQYF

clone size: NA
V gene: TRBV7-3
J gene: TRBJ1-2
D gene: NA
CDR3 length: 16
CDR3 DNA: TGTGCCAGCAGCCCCGGGGGCGGAGAAATTAACTATGGCTACACCTTC
CDR3 protein: CASSPGGGEINYGYTF

clone size: many
V gene: TRBV18
J gene: TRBJ1-6
D gene: NA
CDR3 length: 14
CDR3 DNA: TGTGCCAGCTCACCCCCGTACAGGGACTCACCCCTCCACTTT
CDR3 protein: CASSPPYRDSPLHF

clone size: NA
V gene: TRBV7-9
J gene: TRBJ2-2
D gene: NA
CDR3 length: 15
CDR3 DNA: TGTGCCAGCAGCTTAAGGTCACCGAACACCGGGGAGCTGTTTTTT
CDR3 protein: CASSLRSPNTGELFF

clone size: few
V gene: TRBV11-2
J gene: TRBJ2-2
D gene: NA
CDR3 length: 14
CDR3 DNA: TGTGCCAGCAGCTTAGTCGGGGGGCCCGGGGAGCTGTTTTTT
CDR3 protein: CASSLVGGPGELFF

clone size: few
V gene: TRBV6-1
J gene: TRBJ1-2
D gene: NA
CDR3 length: 15
CDR3 DNA: TGTGCCAGCAGATCCACAGGGCGAGCTAACTATGGCTACACCTTC
CDR3 protein: CASRSTGRANYGYTF

clone size: NA
V gene: TRBV9
J gene: TRBJ2-7
D gene: NA
CDR3 length: 15
CDR3 DNA: TGTGCCAGCAGCCCCGGAGGGGGGGGCCCCGCCGAGCAGTACTTC
CDR3 protein: CASSPGGGGPAEQYF

clone size: many
V gene: TRBV7-8
J gene: TRBJ1-5
D gene: NA
CDR3 length: 13
CDR3 DNA: TGTGCCAGCAGCTTAGAGGGGGATCAGCCCCAGCATTTT
CDR3 protein: CASSLEGDQPQHF

clone size: few
V gene: TRBV5-1
J gene: TRBJ1-5
D gene: NA
CDR3 length: 13
CDR3 DNA: TGCGCCAGCAGCTTGGGGGACGATCAGCCCCAGCATTTT
CDR3 protein: CASSLGDDQPQHF

clone size: NA
V gene: TRBV10-3
J gene: TRBJ2-6
D gene: TRBD1
CDR3 length: 18
CDR3 DNA: TGTGCCATCAGTGCCCCGGGACAGGGTAGCTCTGGGGCCAACGTCCTGACTTTC
CDR3 protein: CAISAPGQGSSGANVLTF

clone size: NA
V gene: TRBV6-2/TRBV6-3
J gene: TRBJ1-5
D gene: NA
CDR3 length: 17
CDR3 DNA: TGTGCCAGCAGTTACTTGGGCAGCGCTGAGGAGGATCAGCCCCAGCATTTT
CDR3 protein: CASSYLGSAEEDQPQHF

clone size: many
V gene: TRBV15
J gene: TRBJ2-7
D gene: NA
CDR3 length: 11
CDR3 DNA: TGTGCCACCGGCAACTCCTACGAGCAGTACTTC
CDR3 protein: CATGNSYEQYF

clone size: few
V gene: TRBV7-8
J gene: TRBJ2-7
D gene: TRBD2
CDR3 length: 14
CDR3 DNA: TGTGCCAGCAGCTTAGTAGCGGGAGGCCGCGAGCAGTACTTC
CDR3 protein: CASSLVAGGREQYF

clone size: few
V gene: TRBV10-3
J gene: TRBJ2-5
D gene: NA
CDR3 length: 14
CDR3 DNA: TGTGCCATCTCGGAGAGTGTCAGCCAAGAGACCCAGTACTTC
CDR3 protein: CAISESVSQETQYF

clone size: few
V gene: TRBV9
J gene: TRBJ1-5
D gene: NA
CDR3 length: 14
CDR3 DNA: TGTGCCAGCAGCGTAGGACCCAACAATCAGCCCCAGCATTTT
CDR3 protein: CASSVGPNNQPQHF

clone size: many
V gene: TRBV9
J gene: TRBJ2-5
D gene: TRBD1
CDR3 length: 13
CDR3 DNA: TGTGCCAGCACTTGGGACAGGTCGGAGACCCAGTACTTC
CDR3 protein: CASTWDRSETQYF

clone size: NA
V gene: TRBV7-9
J gene: TRBJ2-3
D gene: NA
CDR3 length: 17
CDR3 DNA: TGTGCCAGCAGCTTCAAGCCCCTGACTAGTAGCACAGATACGCAGTATTTT
CDR3 protein: CASSFKPLTSSTDTQYF